Shown below are 26 T cell receptor beta chains from a single sample sequenced in a study of blood T cell repertoires in COVID-19. The repertoire was sequenced with immunoSEQ multiplex PCR; TCRdb's copy has only in-frame clones and lacks some. The table lists about 210,000 clones, 75% to 85% of them singletons. Sequencing was carried out using PBMCs or T cells enriched from blood (not recorded which). Source of these receptors: a man aged 35 to 55 who had recovered from COVID-19.

The chain carries TRBV6-5 and TRBJ2-3; no clear D. Germline-derived CDR1 and CDR2 are MNHEY and SVGAGI. This CDR3 has 14 amino acids. V was cut by 5 bases and J by 1 base, with 10 bases left in between. The CDR3 spells CASSPLAGTDTQYF. CDR3 nucleotides: TGTGCCAGCAGTCCCCTTGCGGGCACAGATACGCAGTATTTT.

V is TRBV9 and J is TRBJ1-4; no clear D gene. Germline V gene lookup returns CDR1 SGDLS and CDR2 YYNGEE. V was clipped by 0 bases and J by 0 bases, with 6 bases between them. The CDR3 covers 15 residues. The CDR3 coding sequence is TGTGCCAGCAGCGTAGGGACTGCAACTAATGAAAAACTGTTTTTT. Its translation: CASSVGTATNEKLFF.

V gene TRBV28 combines with J gene TRBJ2-1; D might be TRBD1 (6 bases). The CDR3 is 15 amino acids. With 8 bases removed from V and 1 base from J, the gap between germline ends came to 15 bases. Germline CDR1 MDHEN, CDR2 SYDVKM. The DNA of the CDR3 is TGTGCCAGCTCAGAGACAGGACGATCCTACAATGAGCAGTTCTTC. Its translation: CASSETGRSYNEQFF.

The chain uses TRBV9 and TRBJ1-1; no clear D. V was clipped by 0 bases and J by 4 bases, with 4 bases between them. Germline loops: CDR1 SGDLS, CDR2 YYNGEE. The CDR3 is made up of 12 amino acids. The CDR3 here is CASSVVSTEAFF. The CDR3, as DNA: TGTGCCAGCAGCGTAGTTAGCACTGAAGCTTTCTTT.

As DNA, the CDR3 is TGTGCCAGTAGTCCCAGGGGAAGTGGCTACACCTTC. This codes for CASSPRGSGYTF. The chain carries TRBV19 and TRBJ1-2, with TRBD1 as a possible D gene (6 bases). The germline CDR1 and CDR2 sequences are LNHDA and SQIVND (reference sequence). This CDR3 region has 12 residues. Trimming removed 5 bases from V and 7 bases from J, with 11 bases in between.

CDR3 protein: CSVEGARQASTDTQYF. CDR3 nucleotides: TGCAGCGTTGAAGGGGCTCGCCAAGCTAGCACAGATACGCAGTATTTT. J is TRBJ2-3 and V is TRBV29-1, with D unclear. V dropped 1 base and J dropped 0 bases, with 14 bases sitting between them. The CDR3 loop spans 16 amino acids. Germline assignment: CDR1 SQVTM and CDR2 ANQGSEA.

V usage is TRBV21-1 and J usage is TRBJ1-6; TRBD1, the D gene given by the table, was not confirmed from the DNA. TRBV21-1 is a listed pseudogene. The CDR3 spans 18 residues. Here the CDR3 DNA reads TGTGCCAGCAGTTCCGGGACAGGGAAGAGTTTTGGTAATTCACCCCTCCACTTT. This gives the protein CASSSGTGKSFGNSPLHF.

V gene TRBV15 combines with J gene TRBJ2-3; 9 bases are shared with TRBD1. Germline CDR1 LNHNV, CDR2 YYDKDF (reference sequence). The J segment lost 5 bases and the V segment lost 0 bases, leaving 12 bases of the junction unmatched. This CDR3 has 18 amino acids. CDR3 residues: CATSRDYGEQGAGDTQYF. CDR3 nucleotide sequence: TGTGCCACCAGCAGAGATTATGGAGAACAGGGGGCAGGAGATACGCAGTATTTT. The full variable domain, its missing parts supplied by reference TRBV15 and TRBJ2-3, is DAMVIQNPRYQVTQFGKPVTLSCSQTLNHNVMYWYQQKSSQAPKLLFHYYDKDFNNEADTPDNFQSRRPNTSFCFLDIRSPGLGDTAMYLCATSRDYGEQGAGDTQYFGPGTRLTVL.

V usage is TRBV5-1 and J usage is TRBJ2-1; 13 bases map to TRBD2. With V trimmed by 2 bases and J by 7 bases, 6 bases remained unmatched. Germline V CDR1 and CDR2: SGHRS, YFSETQ. The CDR3 sequence is 16 residues long. The CDR3 coding sequence is TGCGCCAGCAGCTTACAAACTAGCGGGAGGGTTAATGAGCAGTTCTTC. Encoded protein: CASSLQTSGRVNEQFF.

V gene TRBV5-1 combines with J gene TRBJ2-7; D uncertain. This CDR3 is built from 14 residues. Germline lookup yields CDR1 SGHRS and CDR2 YFSETQ. The V and J ends lost 3 bases and 2 bases respectively, with 12 bases between them. In DNA, the CDR3 is TGCGCCAGCAGCTCTACCCCTCCGACCTACGAGCAGTACTTC. This encodes CASSSTPPTYEQYF.

This clone was seen a single time. The V call is TRBV7-9, the J call TRBJ1-2, with no clear D. CDR1 SEHNR and CDR2 FQNEAQ come from the germline V gene (reference sequence). V was cut by 1 base and J by 3 bases, with 6 bases left in between. The CDR3 totals 13 residues. The CDR3 here is CASSLEADYGYTF. The CDR3 bases are TGTGCCAGCAGCTTAGAGGCGGACTATGGCTACACCTTC.

This clone was detected once. The chain recombines TRBV30 with TRBJ2-1; 8 positions match TRBD2. Germline CDR1 GTSNPN, CDR2 SVGIG (reference sequence). This CDR3 has 14 amino acids. V lost 2 bases to trimming and J lost 7 bases; unmatched junction nucleotides: 7. The CDR3 loop reads CAWSTSGGINEQFF. CDR3 nucleotides: TGTGCCTGGAGTACCAGCGGGGGAATAAATGAGCAGTTCTTC.

The gene calls are TRBV6-5 and TRBJ2-1, with a weak D call TRBD1 (5 bases). Germline V gene sequence: CDR1 MNHEY, CDR2 SVGAGI. CDR3 size: 11 residues. V lost 3 bases, J lost 13 bases, and 10 bases lay in between. This CDR3 is CASSYQGLQFF. Written as DNA, the CDR3 is TGTGCCAGCAGTTATCAGGGATTACAGTTCTTC.

This clone was seen a few times. The DNA for the CDR3 is TGCGCCAGCAGCTTGGCCAATCGGGAGAAGGGCGAGCAGTACTTC. Translated, it gives CASSLANREKGEQYF. This rearrangement joins TRBV5-1 to TRBJ2-7; D is perhaps TRBD2 (6 bases). Germline V lookup: CDR1 SGHRS, CDR2 YFSETQ. The V gene lost 0 bases and the J gene lost 6 bases, with 16 bases spanning the gap. The CDR3 has 15 amino acids.

The V gene is TRBV16, the J gene TRBJ2-7, with 7 bases aligning to TRBD2. Germline CDR1 is KGHSY and CDR2 is FQNENV. V dropped 0 bases and J dropped 0; count of bases not matched to a gene: 2. The CDR3 runs 15 residues. The CDR3 sequence: CASSQSGRDSYEQYF. CDR3 nucleotides: TGTGCCAGCAGCCAATCGGGGAGGGACTCCTACGAGCAGTACTTC.

This chain uses TRBV7-2 with TRBJ2-7, with 8 positions matching TRBD2. V lost 3 bases, J lost 2 bases, and 6 bases stayed unmatched. Germline CDR1 is SGHTA and CDR2 is FQGNSA. The length of the CDR3 is 15 residues. The CDR3 loop is CASSFGLAGTYEQYF. CDR3 nucleotide sequence: TGTGCCAGCAGCTTTGGACTAGCTGGTACCTACGAGCAGTACTTC. The entire variable domain, with the rest obtained from reference TRBV7-2 and TRBJ2-7, is as follows: GAGVSQSPSNKVTEKGKDVELRCDPISGHTALYWYRQSLGQGLEFLIYFQGNSAPDKSGLPSDRFSAERTGGSVSTLTIQRTQQEDSAVYLCASSFGLAGTYEQYFGPGTRLTVT.

The rearrangement links TRBV2 to TRBJ1-1, with TRBD1 identical over 8 bases. The germline V gene encodes CDR1 SNHLY and CDR2 FYNNEI. Germline trimming cut 5 bases from V and 3 bases from J; bases unmatched to any gene: 8. The length of the CDR3 is 15 residues. The CDR3 is CASSLRGRMDTEAFF. In DNA form, the CDR3 reads TGTGCCAGCAGTCTCAGGGGGCGCATGGACACTGAAGCTTTCTTT.

The chain carries TRBV2 and TRBJ1-1; D is perhaps TRBD1 (5 bases). V lost 6 bases and J lost 7, with 21 bases in between. There are 15 residues in the CDR3. Per germline, CDR1 SNHLY and CDR2 FYNNEI. The CDR3 DNA sequence: TGTGCCAGCAGACAGGAAGCCCGCGTTTCGGATGAAGCTTTCTTT. Protein product: CASRQEARVSDEAFF.

This rearrangement joins TRBV13 to TRBJ1-2; TRBD1 matches at 9 bases. Germline V gene sequence: CDR1 PRHDT, CDR2 FYEKMQ (reference sequence). V dropped 1 base and J dropped 7; count of bases not matched to a gene: 16. This CDR3 region has 18 residues. Here the CDR3 DNA reads TGTGCCAGCAGCTTAGTCCGGGACAGGGCTGGTTTCGGTGGTGGCTACACCTTC. Protein: CASSLVRDRAGFGGGYTF. Complete variable domain (other parts from reference TRBV13 and TRBJ1-2): AAGVIQSPRHLIKEKRETATLKCYPIPRHDTVYWYQQGPGQDPQFLISFYEKMQSDKGSIPDRFSAQQFSDYHSELNMSSLELGDSALYFCASSLVRDRAGFGGGYTFGSGTRLTVV.

The V gene is TRBV7-8, the J gene TRBJ2-7, with 7 bases identical to TRBD2. Germline V CDR1 and CDR2: SGHVS, FQNEAQ. V lost 4 bases to trimming and J lost 2 bases; unmatched junction nucleotides: 5. The CDR3 has 14 residues. The CDR3 nucleotides read TGTGCCAGCAGCTCCGCCGGGACTACCTACGAGCAGTACTTC. It translates to CASSSAGTTYEQYF.

V gene TRBV19 combines with J gene TRBJ2-3; D perhaps matches TRBD2 (5 bases). Germline V gene lookup returns CDR1 LNHDA and CDR2 SQIVND (reference sequence). Deletions cut 3 bases from V and 0 bases from J, with 16 bases between. The CDR3 consists of 17 residues. The CDR3 spells CASSIGKRKSSTDTQYF. The CDR3 DNA follows: TGTGCCAGTAGTATCGGGAAGCGGAAATCAAGCACAGATACGCAGTATTTT.

The genes are TRBV24-1 and TRBJ2-2; 8 positions match TRBD1. This CDR3 has 15 amino acids. Germline loops: CDR1 KGHDR, CDR2 SFDVKD. V shed 8 bases and J 7 bases; nucleotides not matched to a gene: 11. The CDR3: CATTEGDRGGGELFF. The CDR3 DNA reads TGTGCCACCACCGAAGGAGACAGGGGAGGCGGGGAGCTGTTTTTT.

The chain carries TRBV18 and TRBJ1-2, with D hard to call. Trimming removed 3 bases from V and 1 base from J, with 9 bases in between. The CDR3 is 14 amino acids. Germline assignment: CDR1 KGHSH and CDR2 LQKENI. The CDR3 sequence is CASSPQKNNYGYTF. The CDR3 DNA reads TGTGCCAGCTCACCCCAGAAAAATAACTATGGCTACACCTTC.

The genes are TRBV9 and TRBJ1-2; D possibly corresponds to TRBD1 (5 bases). V lost 4 bases and J lost 8, with 15 bases in between. This CDR3 is built from 13 residues. Germline CDR1 is SGDLS and CDR2 is YYNGEE. The CDR3 reads CASSLSGGGGYTF. CDR3 nucleotide sequence: TGTGCCAGCAGCCTTAGCGGGGGAGGCGGCTACACCTTC.

The chain couples TRBV5-1 to TRBJ2-1; 15 bases agree with TRBD2. The CDR3 extends over 15 amino acids. In germline, CDR1 is SGHRS, CDR2 YFSETQ. The trim removed 3 bases at V and 12 bases at J, leaving 7 bases unmatched. In nucleotides, the CDR3 is TGCGCCAGCAGCTACGGACTAGCGGGAGGGCAAGTGCAGTTCTTC. Translation: CASSYGLAGGQVQFF.

This chain joins TRBV28 and TRBJ2-1; 8 bases line up with TRBD2. The V and J ends lost 3 bases and 7 bases, in that order; junction bases with no gene match: 8. The CDR3 sequence is 15 residues long. The V gene's germline CDR1 is MDHEN and CDR2 SYDVKM. In DNA form, the CDR3 reads TGTGCCAGCAGTTTCGCCGGGACTAGAGGGAATGAGCAGTTCTTC. Protein: CASSFAGTRGNEQFF.